A selection of T cell receptor beta chains follows, all from one sample in a study of molecular identifiers for immune sequencing clone quantification. TCRdb ran MiXCR on the PCR reads and lists one entry per CDR3 protein. The repertoire holds hundreds of thousands of distinct CDR3 sequences, less than 30% seen once, with around 0.78% in the top ten. Specimen: naive CD8+ T cells from blood, with Jurkat cell RNA spiked in. These receptors all come from a human donor in good health. Some libraries in this study had Jurkat cell RNA spiked in. The CDR3 runs from the conserved cysteine through the conserved F or W. The order of the fields is clone size, V gene, D gene, J gene, CDR3 length, CDR3 DNA, CDR3 protein. D genes are given only for firm matches. The size field is filled for only some rows; it gives once, few, many or a size class.

>few|TRBV27|.|TRBJ1-1|15
TGTGTCAGCAGTTTATCGGCAGGATGGAGCACTGAAGCTTTCTTT
CVSSLSAGWSTEAFF
>many|TRBV7-9|TRBD1|TRBJ2-3|15
TGTGCCAGCAGCCCGGGGGACAGGGGGTTAGATACGCAGTATTTT
CASSPGDRGLDTQYF
>many|TRBV12-3/TRBV12-4|.|TRBJ1-5|16
TGTGCCAGCAGTAATGGGACAAATTATAGCAATCAGCCCCAGCATTTT
CASSNGTNYSNQPQHF
>.|TRBV2|.|TRBJ2-7|12
TGTGCCAGCAGTACAGGGATAGGCGAGCAGTACTTC
CASSTGIGEQYF
>many|TRBV12-3/TRBV12-4|.|TRBJ2-7|14
TGTGCCAGCAGTTTAATAGGGGGTGGTTACGAGCAGTACTTC
CASSLIGGGYEQYF
>.|TRBV11-2|.|TRBJ1-4|15
TGTGCCAGCAGCCTGGGACTGGTCCCCAATGAAAAACTGTTTTTT
CASSLGLVPNEKLFF
>few|TRBV12-3/TRBV12-4|.|TRBJ1-5|14
TGTGCCAGCAGTTATGGGTTGGGGAATCAGCCCCAGCATTTT
CASSYGLGNQPQHF
>few|TRBV6-5|.|TRBJ2-5|13
TGTGCCAGCAGTTATTCAGGGTCAGAGACCCAGTACTTC
CASSYSGSETQYF
>many|TRBV28|.|TRBJ2-7|15
TGTGCCAGCAGTCTGGGACGGGACCCAGAATACGAGCAGTACTTC
CASSLGRDPEYEQYF
>many|TRBV19|.|TRBJ2-4|14
TGTGCCAGTAGTCCCGGGACAGCCAAAAACATTCAGTACTTC
CASSPGTAKNIQYF
>once|TRBV30|.|TRBJ1-1|14
TGTGTCTGGGCAACAGGGAACATGAACACTGAAGCTTTCTTT
CVWATGNMNTEAFF
>.|TRBV11-2|.|TRBJ2-5|15
TGTGCCAGCAGCGGCGGACAGTCTGGGGTGGTGTCCCAGTACTTC
CASSGGQSGVVSQYF
>many|TRBV7-6|.|TRBJ2-3|15
TGTGCCAGCAGCTTAGAAGCGGTTTGGGCAGATACGCAGTATTTT
CASSLEAVWADTQYF
>many|TRBV4-1|.|TRBJ1-5|16
TGCGCCAGCAGCCAAGTCGTAGGACAGTCGAATCAGCCCCAGCATTTT
CASSQVVGQSNQPQHF
>few|TRBV2|TRBD1|TRBJ2-7|13
TGTGCCAGCGAAGGGACAGGGAACAACGAGCAGTACTTC
CASEGTGNNEQYF
>few|TRBV7-2|.|TRBJ1-6|17
TGTGCCAGCAGCTTATATTCCCAGGGGAGGTCTAATTCACCCCTCCACTTT
CASSLYSQGRSNSPLHF
>.|TRBV20-1|.|TRBJ2-2|15
TGCAGTGCTCCCGGGTCGGGCCGTCTCACCGGGGAGCTGTTTTTT
CSAPGSGRLTGELFF
>many|TRBV12-3/TRBV12-4|TRBD1|TRBJ1-5|14
TGTGCCAGCAGCCAACAGGGGTTTGGGCAGCCCCAGCATTTT
CASSQQGFGQPQHF
>.|TRBV27|.|TRBJ2-1|14
TGTGCCAGCAAGGGACTCGAGATTTACAATGAGCAGTTCTTC
CASKGLEIYNEQFF
>.|TRBV6-1|.|TRBJ2-2|14
TGTGCCAGCAATACAGGGTCGTACACCGGGGAGCTGTTTTTT
CASNTGSYTGELFF
>.|TRBV4-3|.|TRBJ1-1|16
TGCGCCAGCTCGGGGGTCCAAAGTGCTGGGAGCACTGAAGCTTTCTTT
CASSGVQSAGSTEAFF
>few|TRBV7-9|.|TRBJ2-2|13
TGTGCCAGCAGCCCCACTTTGCCCGGGGAGCTGTTTTTT
CASSPTLPGELFF
>many|TRBV20-1|TRBD2|TRBJ2-3|12
TGCAGTGCGCCCTCTAGCGGAGATACGCAGTATTTT
CSAPSSGDTQYF